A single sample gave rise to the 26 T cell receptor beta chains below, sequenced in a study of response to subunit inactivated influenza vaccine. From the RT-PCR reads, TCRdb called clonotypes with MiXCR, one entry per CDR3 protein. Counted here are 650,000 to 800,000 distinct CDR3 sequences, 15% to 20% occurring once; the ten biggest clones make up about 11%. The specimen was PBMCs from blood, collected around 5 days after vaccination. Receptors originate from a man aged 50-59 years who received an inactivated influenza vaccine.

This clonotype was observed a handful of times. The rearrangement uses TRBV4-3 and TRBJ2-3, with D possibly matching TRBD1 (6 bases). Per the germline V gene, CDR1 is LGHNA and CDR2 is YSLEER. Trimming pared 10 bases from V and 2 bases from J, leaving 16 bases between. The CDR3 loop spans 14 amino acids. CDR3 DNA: TGCGCCAATCACAGGGTCCAAAACACAGATACGCAGTATTTT. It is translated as CANHRVQNTDTQYF.

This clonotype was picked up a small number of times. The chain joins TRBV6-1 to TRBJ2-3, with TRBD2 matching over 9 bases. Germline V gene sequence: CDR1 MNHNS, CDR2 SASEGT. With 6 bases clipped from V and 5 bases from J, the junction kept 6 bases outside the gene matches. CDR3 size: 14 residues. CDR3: CASRPGLAQDTQYF. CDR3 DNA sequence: TGTGCCAGCAGGCCGGGACTAGCCCAAGATACGCAGTATTTT.

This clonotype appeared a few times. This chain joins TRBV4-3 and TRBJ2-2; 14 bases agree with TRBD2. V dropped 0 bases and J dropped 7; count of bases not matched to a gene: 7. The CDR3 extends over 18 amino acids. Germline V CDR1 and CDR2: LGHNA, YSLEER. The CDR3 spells CASSQEPGLAGEIGELFF. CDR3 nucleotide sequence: TGCGCCAGCAGCCAAGAACCGGGACTAGCGGGAGAGATCGGGGAGCTGTTTTTT.

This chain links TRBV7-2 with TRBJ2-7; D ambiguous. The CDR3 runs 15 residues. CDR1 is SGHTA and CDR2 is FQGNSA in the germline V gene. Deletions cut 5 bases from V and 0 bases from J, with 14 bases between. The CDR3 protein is CASSPFRVRSYEQYF. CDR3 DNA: TGTGCCAGCAGCCCCTTTCGGGTACGCTCCTACGAGCAGTACTTC.

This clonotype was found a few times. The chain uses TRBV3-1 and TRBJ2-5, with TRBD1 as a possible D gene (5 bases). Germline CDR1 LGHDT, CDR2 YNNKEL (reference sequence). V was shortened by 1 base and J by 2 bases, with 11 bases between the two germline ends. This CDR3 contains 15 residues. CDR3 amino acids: CASSQAKTVQETQYF. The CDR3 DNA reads TGTGCCAGCAGCCAAGCAAAGACAGTTCAAGAGACCCAGTACTTC.

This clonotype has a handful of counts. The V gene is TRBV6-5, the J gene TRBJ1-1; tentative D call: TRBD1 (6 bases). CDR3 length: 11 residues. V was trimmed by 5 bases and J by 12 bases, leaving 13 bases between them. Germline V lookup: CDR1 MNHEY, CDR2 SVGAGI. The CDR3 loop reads CASSREGGTFF. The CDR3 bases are TGTGCCAGCAGTAGGGAGGGGGGAACTTTCTTT.

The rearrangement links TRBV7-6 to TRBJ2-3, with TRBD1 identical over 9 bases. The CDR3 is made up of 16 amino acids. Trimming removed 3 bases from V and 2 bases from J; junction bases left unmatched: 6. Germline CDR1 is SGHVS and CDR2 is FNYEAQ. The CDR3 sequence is CASSLGTGRVTDTQYF. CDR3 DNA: TGTGCCAGCAGCTTGGGGACAGGGCGTGTCACAGATACGCAGTATTTT.

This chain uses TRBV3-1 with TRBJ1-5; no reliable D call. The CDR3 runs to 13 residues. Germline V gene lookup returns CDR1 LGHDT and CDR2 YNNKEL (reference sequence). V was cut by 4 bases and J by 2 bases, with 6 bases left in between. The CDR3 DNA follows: TGTGCCAGCAGCCCAATGCGCAATCAGCCCCAGCATTTT. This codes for CASSPMRNQPQHF.

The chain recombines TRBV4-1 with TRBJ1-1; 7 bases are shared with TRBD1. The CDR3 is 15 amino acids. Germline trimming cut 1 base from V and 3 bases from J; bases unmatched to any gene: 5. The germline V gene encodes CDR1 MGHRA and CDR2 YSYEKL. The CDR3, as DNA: TGCGCCAGCAGCCAAGTCCCGGGACAGTACACTGAAGCTTTCTTT. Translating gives CASSQVPGQYTEAFF.

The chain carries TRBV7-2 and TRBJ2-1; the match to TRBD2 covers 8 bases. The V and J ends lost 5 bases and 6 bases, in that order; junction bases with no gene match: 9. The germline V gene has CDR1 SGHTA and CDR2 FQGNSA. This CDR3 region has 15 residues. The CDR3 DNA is TGTGCCAGCAGCCCTACGGGACTAGGTACCAATGAGCAGTTCTTC. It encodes CASSPTGLGTNEQFF.

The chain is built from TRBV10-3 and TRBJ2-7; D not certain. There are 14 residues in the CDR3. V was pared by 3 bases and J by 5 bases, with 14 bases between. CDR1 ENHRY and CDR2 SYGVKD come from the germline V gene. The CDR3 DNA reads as TGTGCCATCAGTGACCCTCGGTTGGACGACGAGCAGTACTTC. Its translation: CAISDPRLDDEQYF.

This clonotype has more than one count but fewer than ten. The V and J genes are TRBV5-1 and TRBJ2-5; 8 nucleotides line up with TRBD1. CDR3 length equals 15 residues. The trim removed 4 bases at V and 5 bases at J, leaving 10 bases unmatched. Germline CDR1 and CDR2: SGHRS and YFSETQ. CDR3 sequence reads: CASSLYRGSLETQYF. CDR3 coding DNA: TGCGCCAGCAGCCTTTACAGGGGGTCGTTGGAGACCCAGTACTTC. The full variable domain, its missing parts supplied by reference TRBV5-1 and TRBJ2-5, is KAGVTQTPRYLIKTRGQQVTLSCSPISGHRSVSWYQQTPGQGLQFLFEYFSETQRNKGNFPGRFSGRQFSNSRSEMNVSTLELGDSALYLCASSLYRGSLETQYFGPGTRLLVL.

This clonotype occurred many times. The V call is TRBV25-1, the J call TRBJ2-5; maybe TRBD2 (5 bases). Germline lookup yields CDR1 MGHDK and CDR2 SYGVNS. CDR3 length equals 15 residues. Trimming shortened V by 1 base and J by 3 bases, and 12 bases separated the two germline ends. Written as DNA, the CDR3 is TGTGCCAGCAGTGAATCGTGGGTTAGCGAAGAGACCCAGTACTTC. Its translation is CASSESWVSEETQYF.

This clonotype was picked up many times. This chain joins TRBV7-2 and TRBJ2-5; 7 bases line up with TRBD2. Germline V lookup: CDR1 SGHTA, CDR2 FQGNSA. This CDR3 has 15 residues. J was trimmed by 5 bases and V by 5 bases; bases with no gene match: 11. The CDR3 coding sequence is TGTGCCAGCAGCGTTGGGACTATCACGAGGGAGACCCAGTACTTC. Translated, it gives CASSVGTITRETQYF.

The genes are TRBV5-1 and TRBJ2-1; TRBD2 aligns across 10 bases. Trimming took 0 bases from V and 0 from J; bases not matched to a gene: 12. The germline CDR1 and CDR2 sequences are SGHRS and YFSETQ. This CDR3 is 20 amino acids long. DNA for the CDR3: TGCGCCAGCAGCTTGGTTTGGCTAGCGGGGGCCCGAAGCTCCTACAATGAGCAGTTCTTC. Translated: CASSLVWLAGARSSYNEQFF.

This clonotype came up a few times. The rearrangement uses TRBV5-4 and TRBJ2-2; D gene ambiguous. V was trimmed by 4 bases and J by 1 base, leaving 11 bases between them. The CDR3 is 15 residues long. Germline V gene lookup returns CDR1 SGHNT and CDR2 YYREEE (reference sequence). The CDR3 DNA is TGTGCCAGCAGCCGATATGGCGGGAACACCGGGGAGCTGTTTTTT. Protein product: CASSRYGGNTGELFF.

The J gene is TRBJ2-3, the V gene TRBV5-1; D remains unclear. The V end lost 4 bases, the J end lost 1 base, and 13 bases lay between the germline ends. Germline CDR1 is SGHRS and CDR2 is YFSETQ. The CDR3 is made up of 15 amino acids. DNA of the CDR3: TGCGCCAGCAGCCTCGACCCAACCCGCACAGATACGCAGTATTTT. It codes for CASSLDPTRTDTQYF.

The CDR3 DNA reads TGCGCCAGCAGCCAACAGGCGCGGGGGGGGTACAATGAGCAGTTCTTC. Translating it yields CASSQQARGGYNEQFF. V and J are TRBV4-3 and TRBJ2-1; 9 bases agree with TRBD2. The CDR3 loop spans 16 amino acids. In germline, CDR1 is LGHNA, CDR2 YSLEER. With V trimmed by 2 bases and J by 4 bases, 6 bases remained unmatched.

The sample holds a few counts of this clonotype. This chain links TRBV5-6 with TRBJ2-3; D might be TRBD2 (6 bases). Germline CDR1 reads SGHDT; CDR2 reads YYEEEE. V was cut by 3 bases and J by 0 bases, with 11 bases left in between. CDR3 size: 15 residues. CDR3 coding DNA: TGTGCCAGCAGCTCGAAGGGACTTAGCACAGATACGCAGTATTTT. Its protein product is CASSSKGLSTDTQYF.

Here the CDR3 DNA reads TGCGCCAGCAGCTTGGAGGACAGGGGGGTCAACGAGCAGTACTTC. Its protein product is CASSLEDRGVNEQYF. This chain links TRBV5-1 with TRBJ2-7; 10 bases are a match to TRBD1. The V segment lost 0 bases and the J segment 5 bases; nucleotides outside the gene matches: 5. This CDR3 is 15 amino acids long. CDR1 and CDR2 from the germline V gene are SGHRS and YFSETQ.

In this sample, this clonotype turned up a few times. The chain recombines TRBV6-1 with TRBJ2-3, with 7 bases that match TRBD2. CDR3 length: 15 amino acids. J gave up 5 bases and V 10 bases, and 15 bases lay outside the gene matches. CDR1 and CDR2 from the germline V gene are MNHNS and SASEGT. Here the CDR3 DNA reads TGTGCCACCCAAGACCGGGGGGATTTGCAAGATACGCAGTATTTT. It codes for CATQDRGDLQDTQYF.

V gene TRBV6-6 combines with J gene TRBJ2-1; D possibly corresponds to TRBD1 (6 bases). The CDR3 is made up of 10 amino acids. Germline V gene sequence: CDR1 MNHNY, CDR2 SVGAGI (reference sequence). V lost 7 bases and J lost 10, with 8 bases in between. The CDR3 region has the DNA TGTGCCAGCATGCAGGGGGAGCAGTTCTTC. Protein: CASMQGEQFF.

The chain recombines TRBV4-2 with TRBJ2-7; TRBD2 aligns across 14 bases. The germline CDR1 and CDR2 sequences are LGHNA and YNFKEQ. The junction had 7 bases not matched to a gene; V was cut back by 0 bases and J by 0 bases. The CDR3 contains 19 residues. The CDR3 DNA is TGTGCCAGCAGCCAAGAGGGACTAGCGGGGGTCTTGAGCTCCTACGAGCAGTACTTC. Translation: CASSQEGLAGVLSSYEQYF.

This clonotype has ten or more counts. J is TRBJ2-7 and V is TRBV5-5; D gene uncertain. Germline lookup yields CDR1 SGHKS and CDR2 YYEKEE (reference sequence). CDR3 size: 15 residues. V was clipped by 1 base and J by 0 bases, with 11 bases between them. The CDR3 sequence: CASSLMTVSSYEQYF. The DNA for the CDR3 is TGTGCCAGCAGCTTGATGACGGTAAGCTCCTACGAGCAGTACTTC.

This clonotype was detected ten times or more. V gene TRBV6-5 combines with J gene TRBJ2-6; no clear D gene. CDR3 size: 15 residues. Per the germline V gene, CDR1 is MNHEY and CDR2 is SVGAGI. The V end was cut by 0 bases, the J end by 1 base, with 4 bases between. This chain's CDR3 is CASSYSASGANVLTF. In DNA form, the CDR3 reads TGTGCCAGCAGTTACTCCGCATCTGGGGCCAACGTCCTGACTTTC.

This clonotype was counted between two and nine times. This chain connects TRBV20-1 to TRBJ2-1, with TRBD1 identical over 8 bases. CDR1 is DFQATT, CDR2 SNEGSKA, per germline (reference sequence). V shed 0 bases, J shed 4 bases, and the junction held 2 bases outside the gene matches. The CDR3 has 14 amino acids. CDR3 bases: TGCAGTGCTAGAGACCACAGGGGGTACAATGAGCAGTTCTTC. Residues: CSARDHRGYNEQFF.